A single T cell receptor (beta chain) is shown here with its context. The data belong to a study of blood T cell repertoires in COVID-19. Study background: COVID-19 samples collected from the United States, Italy and Spain covered acute and convalescent phases. Sample material is recorded as cDNA or gDNA derived from T cells, B-cell-depleted T cells, or PBMCs.

The authors' processing: Reference gene primer amplification gave estimated nucleated cell counts. TCRdb's table, derived via immunoSEQ multiplex PCR, lists solely in-frame clones and lacks some. The V and J calls and clone size were taken over from that table, and D and trimming were inferred from the DNA. The sample records some 160,000 clones, less than 90% being singletons. This CDR3 is built from 12 residues. Trimming removed 5 bases from V and 6 bases from J; junction bases left unmatched: 2. Germline lookup yields CDR1 SGHTA and CDR2 FQGTGA. The sample taken for sequencing was peripheral blood. The receptor was isolated from a woman aged 65 to 85 with acute or convalescent COVID-19. The chain carries TRBV7-3 and TRBJ2-3; TRBD1 matches 7 bases. The CDR3 region is CASSKTGDTQYF. The CDR3, as DNA: TGTGCCAGCAGCAAGACAGGGGATACGCAGTATTTT.